This T cell receptor (beta chain) was identified in a study of PD-L1 blockade in urothelial cancer. Whole-study context: Analysis of blood occurred 3 weeks (second dose) and 6 weeks after treatment start. Per blood sample, T cells had a median of roughly 150,000.

The germline V gene encodes CDR1 SQVTM and CDR2 ANQGSEA. V was clipped by 4 bases and J by 0 bases, with 13 bases between them. The CDR3 length is 14 residues. Data came from immunoSEQ multiplex PCR; TCRdb stores just in-frame clones and leaves some out. The data show 30,000 to 40,000 clones, about 83% seen once. The diagnosis in patients was locally advanced or metastatic urothelial carcinoma. There were between 1 and 8 samples from each patient, taken pretreatment and on-treatment. The chain has TRBV29-1 and TRBJ2-7; TRBD2 is a possible D gene (7 bases). This specimen was PBMCs, taken around atezolizumab (anti-PD-L1) treatment. This sequence originates from a man in his sixties with urothelial cancer. The CDR3 DNA follows: TGCAGCGTTGGAGGGGGGGTCAGCTCCTACGAGCAGTACTTC. This encodes CSVGGGVSSYEQYF.